The rows below give T cell receptor beta chains drawn from one sample of a study of blood T cell repertoires in COVID-19. Generated by immunoSEQ multiplex PCR, the TCRdb table keeps only in-frame clones and is missing some. The table includes tens of thousands of clones, about 88% detected once. Sample: peripheral blood. These receptors were taken from a human donor in a cohort sampled during active COVID-19. CDR3s include the opening cysteine and the closing phenylalanine or tryptophan. A D gene is named only where the DNA matches it firmly. Expanded clones are given a class, and other clones once, few, many or no size at all.

TRBJ2-5 TRBV29-1 TRBD1 few TGCAGCGTTCCTGGACAGGTTCAAGAGACCCAGTACTTC CSVPGQVQETQYF
TRBJ1-5 TRBV2 TRBD1 NA TGTGCCAGCAGTGAAGGGACAGGGGGCCAGCCCCAGCATTTT CASSEGTGGQPQHF
TRBJ2-7 TRBV3-1/TRBV3-2 NA NA TGTGCCAGCAGCCAAGATTCCGGGGCCTACGAGCAGTACTTC CASSQDSGAYEQYF
TRBJ1-4 TRBV7-9 NA NA TGTGCCAGCAGCTTCAGGGGAACTAATGAAAAACTGTTTTTT CASSFRGTNEKLFF
TRBJ2-7 TRBV7-9 TRBD1 NA TGTGCCAGCAGCCTTCTCGGCCTGGGACAGGGGGAGGCCTACGAGCAGTACTTC CASSLLGLGQGEAYEQYF
TRBJ1-2 TRBV7-6 TRBD1 NA TGTGCCAGCAGCTTAGGGGCAGGGGGCATCTTCTATGGCTACACCTTC CASSLGAGGIFYGYTF
TRBJ1-1 TRBV28 NA NA TGTGCCAGCAGTTTAAGGCTCAGGGCGAAGGACACTGAAGCTTTCTTT CASSLRLRAKDTEAFF
TRBJ2-3 TRBV15 NA NA TGTGCCACCAGTCCAGCCCCGGGAAGCACAGATACGCAGTATTTT CATSPAPGSTDTQYF
TRBJ1-3 TRBV18 NA NA TGTGCCAGCTCGGGAGACAGGATCTCTGGAAACACCATATATTTT CASSGDRISGNTIYF
TRBJ2-7 TRBV7-8 NA NA TGTGCCAGCAGATCAGTCGTTGGCAGTACCTACGAGCAGTACTTC CASRSVVGSTYEQYF
TRBJ1-5 TRBV5-1 NA NA TGCGCCAGCAGCTTGGCCGGAGGAGAGCAGCCCCAGCATTTT CASSLAGGEQPQHF